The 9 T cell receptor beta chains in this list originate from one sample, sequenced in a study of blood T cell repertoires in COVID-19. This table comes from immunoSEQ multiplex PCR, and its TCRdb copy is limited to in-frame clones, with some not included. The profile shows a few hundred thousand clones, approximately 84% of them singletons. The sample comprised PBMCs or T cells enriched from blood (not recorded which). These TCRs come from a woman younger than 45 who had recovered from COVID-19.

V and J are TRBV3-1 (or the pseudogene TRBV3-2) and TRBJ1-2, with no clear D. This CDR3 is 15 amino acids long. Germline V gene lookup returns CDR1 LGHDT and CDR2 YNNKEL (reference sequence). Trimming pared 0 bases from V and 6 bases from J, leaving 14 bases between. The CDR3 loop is CASSQDRVGGDGYTF. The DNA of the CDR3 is TGTGCCAGCAGCCAAGATAGGGTTGGAGGAGATGGCTACACCTTC.

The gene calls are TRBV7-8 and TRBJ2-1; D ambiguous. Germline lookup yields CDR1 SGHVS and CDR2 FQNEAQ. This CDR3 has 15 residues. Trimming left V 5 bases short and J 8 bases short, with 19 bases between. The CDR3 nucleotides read TGTGCCAGCAGCCCCATCCCTGGGCCTGGCCATGAGCAGTTCTTC. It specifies CASSPIPGPGHEQFF.

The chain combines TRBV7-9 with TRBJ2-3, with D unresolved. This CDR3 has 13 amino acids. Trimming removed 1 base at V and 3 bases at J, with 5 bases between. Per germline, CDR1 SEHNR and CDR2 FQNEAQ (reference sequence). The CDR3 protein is CASSLVGTDTQYF. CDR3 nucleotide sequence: TGTGCCAGCAGCTTAGTCGGGACAGATACGCAGTATTTT.

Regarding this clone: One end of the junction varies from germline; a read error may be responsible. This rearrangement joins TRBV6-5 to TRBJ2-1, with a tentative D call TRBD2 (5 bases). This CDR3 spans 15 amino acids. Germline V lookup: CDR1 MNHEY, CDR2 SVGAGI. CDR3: CASSDSSRSYNEQFF. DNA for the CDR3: TGTGCCAGCAGTGACTCTAGCCGCTCCTACAATGAGCAGTTCTTC.

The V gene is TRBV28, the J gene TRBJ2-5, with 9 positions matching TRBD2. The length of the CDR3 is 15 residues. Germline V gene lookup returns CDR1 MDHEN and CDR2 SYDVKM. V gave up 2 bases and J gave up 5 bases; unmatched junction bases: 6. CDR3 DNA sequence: TGTGCCAGCAGTTTACAGCGGGGGGTAGGGGAGACCCAGTACTTC. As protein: CASSLQRGVGETQYF. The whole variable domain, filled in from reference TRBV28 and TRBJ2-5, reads DVKVTQSSRYLVKRTGEKVFLECVQDMDHENMFWYRQDPGLGLRLIYFSYDVKMKEKGDIPEGYSVSREKKERFSLILESASTNQTSMYLCASSLQRGVGETQYFGPGTRLLVL.

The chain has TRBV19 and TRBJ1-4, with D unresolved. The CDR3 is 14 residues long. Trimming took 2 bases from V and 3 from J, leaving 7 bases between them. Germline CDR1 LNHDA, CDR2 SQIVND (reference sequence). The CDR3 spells CASSIRAPNEKLFF. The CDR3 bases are TGTGCCAGTAGTATACGAGCCCCTAATGAAAAACTGTTTTTT.

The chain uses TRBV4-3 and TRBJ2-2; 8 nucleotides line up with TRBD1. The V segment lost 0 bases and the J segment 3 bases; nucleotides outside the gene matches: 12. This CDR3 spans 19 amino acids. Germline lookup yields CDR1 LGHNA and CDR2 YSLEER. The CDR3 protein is CASSQEETDGQGDTGELFF. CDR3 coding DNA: TGCGCCAGCAGCCAAGAGGAAACCGACGGACAGGGTGACACCGGGGAGCTGTTTTTT.

CDR3 coding DNA: TGCAGCACCGAGGGAGGGTCGGGCACTGAAGCTTTCTTT. This codes for CSTEGGSGTEAFF. The chain combines TRBV29-1 with TRBJ1-1; D gene unclear. The ends were cut back, 8 bases at V and 4 bases at J, with 17 bases in the middle. The CDR3 consists of 13 residues. Germline V lookup: CDR1 SQVTM, CDR2 ANQGSEA.

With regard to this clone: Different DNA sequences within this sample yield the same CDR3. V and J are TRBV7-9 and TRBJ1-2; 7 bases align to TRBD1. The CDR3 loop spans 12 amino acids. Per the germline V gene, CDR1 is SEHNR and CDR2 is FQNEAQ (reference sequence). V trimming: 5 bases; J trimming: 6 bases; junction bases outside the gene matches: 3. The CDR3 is CASSPTGDGYTF. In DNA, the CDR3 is TGTGCCAGCAGCCCTACAGGGGATGGCTACACCTTC.